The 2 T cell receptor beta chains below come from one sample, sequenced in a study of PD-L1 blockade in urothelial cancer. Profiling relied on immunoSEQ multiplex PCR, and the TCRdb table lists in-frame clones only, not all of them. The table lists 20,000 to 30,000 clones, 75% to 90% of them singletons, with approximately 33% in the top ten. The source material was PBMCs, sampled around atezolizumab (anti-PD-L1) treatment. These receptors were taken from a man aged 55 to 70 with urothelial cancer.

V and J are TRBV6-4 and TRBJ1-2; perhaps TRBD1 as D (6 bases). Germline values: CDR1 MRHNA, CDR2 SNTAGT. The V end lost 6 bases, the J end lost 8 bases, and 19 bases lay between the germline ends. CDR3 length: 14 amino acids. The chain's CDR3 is CASRLSTGHKGYTF. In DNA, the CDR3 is TGTGCCAGCAGACTAAGTACGGGACACAAAGGCTACACCTTC.

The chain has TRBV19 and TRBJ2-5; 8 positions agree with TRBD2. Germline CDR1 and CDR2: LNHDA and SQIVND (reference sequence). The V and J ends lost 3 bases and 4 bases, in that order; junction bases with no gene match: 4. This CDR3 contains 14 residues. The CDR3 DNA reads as TGTGCCAGTAGTATTATCGCGGGGGGAGAGACCCAGTACTTC. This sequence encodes CASSIIAGGETQYF.